Sequencing of this T cell receptor beta chain was carried out in a study of STAT3 mutations in large granular lymphocyte leukemia. Broader study findings: In about 35% of the 18 patients, new TCR clonotypes emerged after therapy. In T-cell large granular lymphocyte leukemia, about half of patients showed multiple immunodominant subclonotypes.

The assay was immunoSEQ multiplex PCR, and TCRdb's table has in-frame clones only and misses some. The sample consists of approximately 45,000 clones, about 81% of them appearing once. Between the trimmed V and J ends, which lost 0 bases and 0 bases, there was a span of 12 bases. The CDR3 contains 18 residues. The germline V gene has CDR1 MGHRA and CDR2 YSYEKL. About this clone: The antigen is undetermined.

The V and J genes are TRBV4-1 and TRBJ1-6; tentatively, D is TRBD1 (5 bases). The sequence came from a human donor with T large granular lymphocyte leukemia. Some clones in this sample may be carry-over from other donors' samples. Sequenced sample: PBMCs. For the CDR3, the DNA is TGCGCCAGCAGCCAAGATCCTACAGGTAGCTCCTATAATTCACCCCTCCACTTT. It is translated as CASSQDPTGSSYNSPLHF.